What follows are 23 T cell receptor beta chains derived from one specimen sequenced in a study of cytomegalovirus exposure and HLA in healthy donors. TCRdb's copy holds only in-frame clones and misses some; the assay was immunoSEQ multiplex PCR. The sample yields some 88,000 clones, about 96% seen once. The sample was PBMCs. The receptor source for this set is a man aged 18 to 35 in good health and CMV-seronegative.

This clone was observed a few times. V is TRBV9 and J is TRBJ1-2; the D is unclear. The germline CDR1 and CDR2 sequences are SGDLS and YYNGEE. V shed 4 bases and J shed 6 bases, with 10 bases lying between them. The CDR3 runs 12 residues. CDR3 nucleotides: TGTGCCAGCAGCAGGGAGCCTAATGGCTACACCTTC. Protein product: CASSREPNGYTF. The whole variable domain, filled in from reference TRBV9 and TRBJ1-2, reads DSGVTQTPKHLITATGQRVTLRCSPRSGDLSVYWYQQSLDQGLQFLIQYYNGEERAKGNILERFSAQQFPDLHSELNLSSLELGDSALYFCASSREPNGYTFGSGTRLTVV.

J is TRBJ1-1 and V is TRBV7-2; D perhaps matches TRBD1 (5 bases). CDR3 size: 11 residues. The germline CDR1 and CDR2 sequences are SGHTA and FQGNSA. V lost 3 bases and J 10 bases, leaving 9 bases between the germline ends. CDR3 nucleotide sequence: TGTGCCAGCAGCTTCGGCCAGGGAGCTTTCTTT. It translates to CASSFGQGAFF. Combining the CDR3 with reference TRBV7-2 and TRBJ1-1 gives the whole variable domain GAGVSQSPSNKVTEKGKDVELRCDPISGHTALYWYRQSLGQGLEFLIYFQGNSAPDKSGLPSDRFSAERTGGSVSTLTIQRTQQEDSAVYLCASSFGQGAFFGQGTRLTVV.

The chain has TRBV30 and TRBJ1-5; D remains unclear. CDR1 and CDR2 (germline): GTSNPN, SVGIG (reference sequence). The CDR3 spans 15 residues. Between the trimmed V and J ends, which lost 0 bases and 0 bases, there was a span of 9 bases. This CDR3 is CAWSVRGYSNQPQHF. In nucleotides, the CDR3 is TGTGCCTGGAGTGTACGGGGATATAGCAATCAGCCCCAGCATTTT.

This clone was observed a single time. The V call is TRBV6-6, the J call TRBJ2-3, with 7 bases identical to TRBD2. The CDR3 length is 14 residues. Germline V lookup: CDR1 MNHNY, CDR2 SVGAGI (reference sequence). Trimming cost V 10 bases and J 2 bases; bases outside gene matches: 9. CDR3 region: CATTQAGPTDTQYF. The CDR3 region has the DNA TGTGCCACCACACAAGCGGGACCCACAGATACGCAGTATTTT.

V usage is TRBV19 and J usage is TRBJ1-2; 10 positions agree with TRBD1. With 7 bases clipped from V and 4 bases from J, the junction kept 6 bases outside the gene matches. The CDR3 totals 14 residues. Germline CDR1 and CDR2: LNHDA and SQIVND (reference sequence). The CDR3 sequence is CASIDRGRVYGYTF. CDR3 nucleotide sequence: TGTGCCAGTATAGACAGGGGGCGGGTCTATGGCTACACCTTC.

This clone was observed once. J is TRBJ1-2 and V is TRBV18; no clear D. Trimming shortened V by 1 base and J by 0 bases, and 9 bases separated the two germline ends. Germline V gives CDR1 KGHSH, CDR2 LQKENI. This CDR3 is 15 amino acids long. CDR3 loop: CASSPRAPPNYGYTF. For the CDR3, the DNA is TGTGCCAGCTCACCACGCGCACCTCCTAACTATGGCTACACCTTC.

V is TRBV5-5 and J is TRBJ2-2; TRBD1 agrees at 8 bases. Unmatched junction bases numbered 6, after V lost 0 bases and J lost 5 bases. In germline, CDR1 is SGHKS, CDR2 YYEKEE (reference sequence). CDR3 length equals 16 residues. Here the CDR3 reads CASSLGQGARTGELFF. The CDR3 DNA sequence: TGTGCCAGCAGCTTGGGTCAGGGGGCGAGGACCGGGGAGCTGTTTTTT.

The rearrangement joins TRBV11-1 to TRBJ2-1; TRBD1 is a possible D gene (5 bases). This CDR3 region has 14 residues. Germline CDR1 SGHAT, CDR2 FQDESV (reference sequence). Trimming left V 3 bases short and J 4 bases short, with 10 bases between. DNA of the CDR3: TGTGCCAGCAGCTTCAATACAGGATACAATGAGCAGTTCTTC. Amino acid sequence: CASSFNTGYNEQFF.

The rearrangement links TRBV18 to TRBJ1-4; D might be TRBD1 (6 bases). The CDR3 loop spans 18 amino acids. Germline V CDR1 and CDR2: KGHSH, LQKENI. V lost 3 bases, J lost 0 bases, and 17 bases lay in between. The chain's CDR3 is CASSPGYRAETTNEKLFF. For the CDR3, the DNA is TGTGCCAGCTCACCCGGGTACAGGGCCGAAACAACTAATGAAAAACTGTTTTTT.

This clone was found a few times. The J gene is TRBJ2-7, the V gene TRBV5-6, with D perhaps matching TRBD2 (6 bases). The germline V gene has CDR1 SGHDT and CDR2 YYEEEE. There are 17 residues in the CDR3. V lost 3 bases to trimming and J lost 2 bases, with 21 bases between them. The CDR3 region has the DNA TGTGCCAGCAGCTCGACCTTATTGGAGGGCTACACCTACGAGCAGTACTTC. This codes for CASSSTLLEGYTYEQYF.

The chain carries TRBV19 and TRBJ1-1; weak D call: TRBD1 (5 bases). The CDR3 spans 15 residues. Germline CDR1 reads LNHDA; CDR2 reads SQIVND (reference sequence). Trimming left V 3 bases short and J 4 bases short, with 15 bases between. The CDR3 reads CASSIIIGGSTEAFF. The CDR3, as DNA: TGTGCCAGTAGTATCATAATCGGGGGAAGCACTGAAGCTTTCTTT. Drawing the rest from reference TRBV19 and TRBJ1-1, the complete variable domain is DGGITQSPKYLFRKEGQNVTLSCEQNLNHDAMYWYRQDPGQGLRLIYYSQIVNDFQKGDIAEGYSVSREKKESFPLTVTSAQKNPTAFYLCASSIIIGGSTEAFFGQGTRLTVV.

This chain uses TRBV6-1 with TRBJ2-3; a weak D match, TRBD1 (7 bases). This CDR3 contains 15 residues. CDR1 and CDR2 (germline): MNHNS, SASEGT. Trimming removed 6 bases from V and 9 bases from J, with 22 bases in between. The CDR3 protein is CASSVGRQGLATQYF. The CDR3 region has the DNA TGTGCCAGCAGCGTAGGAAGACAGGGACTCGCAACGCAGTATTTT.

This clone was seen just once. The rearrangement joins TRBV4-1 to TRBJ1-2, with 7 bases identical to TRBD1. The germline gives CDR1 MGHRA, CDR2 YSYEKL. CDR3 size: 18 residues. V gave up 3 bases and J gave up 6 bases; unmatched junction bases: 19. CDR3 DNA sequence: TGCGCCAGCAGCCAGTTGGCCCTAGAACAGGGGTATAAGGATGGCTACACCTTC. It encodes CASSQLALEQGYKDGYTF.

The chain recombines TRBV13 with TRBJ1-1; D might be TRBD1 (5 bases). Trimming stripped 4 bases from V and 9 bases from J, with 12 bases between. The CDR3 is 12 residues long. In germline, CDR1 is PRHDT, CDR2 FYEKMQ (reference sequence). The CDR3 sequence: CASSSRQTKAFF. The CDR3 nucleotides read TGTGCCAGCAGCTCTCGACAGACAAAAGCTTTCTTT.

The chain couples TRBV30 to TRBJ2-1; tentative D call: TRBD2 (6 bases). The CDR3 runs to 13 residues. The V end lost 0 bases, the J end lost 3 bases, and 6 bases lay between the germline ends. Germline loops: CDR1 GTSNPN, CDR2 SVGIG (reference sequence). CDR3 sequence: CAWSVGSYNEQFF. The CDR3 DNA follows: TGTGCCTGGAGTGTCGGGAGCTACAATGAGCAGTTCTTC.

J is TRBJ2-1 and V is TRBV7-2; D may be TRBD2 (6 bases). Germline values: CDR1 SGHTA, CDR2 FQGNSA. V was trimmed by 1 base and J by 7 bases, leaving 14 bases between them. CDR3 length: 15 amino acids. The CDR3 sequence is CASSLDQRVLNEQFF. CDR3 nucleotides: TGTGCCAGCAGCTTAGACCAGCGGGTTCTAAATGAGCAGTTCTTC. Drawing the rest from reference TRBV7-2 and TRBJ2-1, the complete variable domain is GAGVSQSPSNKVTEKGKDVELRCDPISGHTALYWYRQSLGQGLEFLIYFQGNSAPDKSGLPSDRFSAERTGGSVSTLTIQRTQQEDSAVYLCASSLDQRVLNEQFFGPGTRLTVL.

Here the CDR3 DNA reads TGTGCCAGCAGCTTGGGGCCCGTTAGGGCAGGGGGCGAGCAGTACTTC. The encoded protein is CASSLGPVRAGGEQYF. V usage is TRBV5-6 and J usage is TRBJ2-7; 7 nucleotides line up with TRBD1. The junction had 12 bases not matched to a gene; V was cut back by 0 bases and J by 6 bases. Germline lookup yields CDR1 SGHDT and CDR2 YYEEEE. The CDR3 has 16 residues.

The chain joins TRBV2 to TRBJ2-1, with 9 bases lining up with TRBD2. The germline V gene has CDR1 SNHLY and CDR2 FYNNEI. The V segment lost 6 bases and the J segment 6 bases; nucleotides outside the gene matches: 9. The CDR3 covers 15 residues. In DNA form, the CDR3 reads TGTGCCAGCAGCCAATTAGCGGGGGACGCCAATGAGCAGTTCTTC. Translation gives CASSQLAGDANEQFF.

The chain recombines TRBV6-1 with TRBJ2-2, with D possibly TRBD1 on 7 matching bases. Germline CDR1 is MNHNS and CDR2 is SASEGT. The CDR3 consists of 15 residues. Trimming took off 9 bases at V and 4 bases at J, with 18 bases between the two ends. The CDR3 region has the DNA TGTGCCAGGGGGGAGGTAAACAGGGGCACCGGGGAGCTGTTTTTT. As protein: CARGEVNRGTGELFF.

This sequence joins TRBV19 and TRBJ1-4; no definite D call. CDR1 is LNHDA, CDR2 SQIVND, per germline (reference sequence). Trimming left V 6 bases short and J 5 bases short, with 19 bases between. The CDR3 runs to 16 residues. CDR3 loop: CASRGGSVAWNEKLFF. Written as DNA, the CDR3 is TGTGCCAGTAGGGGAGGGTCGGTAGCTTGGAATGAAAAACTGTTTTTT.

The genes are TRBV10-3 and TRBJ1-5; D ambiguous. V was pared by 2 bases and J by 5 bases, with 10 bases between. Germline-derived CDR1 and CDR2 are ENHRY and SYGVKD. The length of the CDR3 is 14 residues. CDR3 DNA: TGTGCCATCAGTGAGGGGAGTTTTGATCAGCCCCAGCATTTT. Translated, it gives CAISEGSFDQPQHF.

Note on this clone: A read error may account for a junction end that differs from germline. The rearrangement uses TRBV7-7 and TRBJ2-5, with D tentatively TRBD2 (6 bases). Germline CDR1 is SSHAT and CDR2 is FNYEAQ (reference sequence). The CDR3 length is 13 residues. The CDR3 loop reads CASSLWREETQYF. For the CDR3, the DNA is TGTGCTAGCAGCTTGTGGAGGGAAGAGACCCAGTACTTC.

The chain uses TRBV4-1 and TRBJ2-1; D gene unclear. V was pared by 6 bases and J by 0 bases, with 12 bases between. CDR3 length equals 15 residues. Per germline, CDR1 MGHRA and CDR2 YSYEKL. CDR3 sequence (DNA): TGCGCCAGCAGTACAGATCACAGCTCCTACAATGAGCAGTTCTTC. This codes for CASSTDHSSYNEQFF.